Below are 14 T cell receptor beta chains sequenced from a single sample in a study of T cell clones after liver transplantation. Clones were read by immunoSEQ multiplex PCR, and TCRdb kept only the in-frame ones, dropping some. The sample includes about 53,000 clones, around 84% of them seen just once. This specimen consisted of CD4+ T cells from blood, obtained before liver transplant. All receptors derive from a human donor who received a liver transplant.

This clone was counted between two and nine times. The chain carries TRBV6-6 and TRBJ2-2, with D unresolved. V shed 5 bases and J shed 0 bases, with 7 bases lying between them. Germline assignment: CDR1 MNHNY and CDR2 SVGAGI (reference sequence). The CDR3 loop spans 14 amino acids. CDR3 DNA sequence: TGTGCCAGCAGTGAGAGAGCGAACACCGGGGAGCTGTTTTTT. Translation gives CASSERANTGELFF.

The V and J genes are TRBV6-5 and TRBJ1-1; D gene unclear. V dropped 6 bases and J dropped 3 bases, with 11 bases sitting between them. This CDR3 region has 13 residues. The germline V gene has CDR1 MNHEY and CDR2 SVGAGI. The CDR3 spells CASSPTGDTEAFF. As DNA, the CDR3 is TGTGCCAGCAGCCCGACGGGCGACACTGAAGCTTTCTTT.

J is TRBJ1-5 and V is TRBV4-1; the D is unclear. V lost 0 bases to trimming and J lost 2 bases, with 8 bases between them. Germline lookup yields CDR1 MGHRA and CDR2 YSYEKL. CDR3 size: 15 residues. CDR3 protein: CASSQDWGRNQPQHF. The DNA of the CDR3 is TGCGCCAGCAGCCAAGATTGGGGTCGCAATCAGCCCCAGCATTTT.

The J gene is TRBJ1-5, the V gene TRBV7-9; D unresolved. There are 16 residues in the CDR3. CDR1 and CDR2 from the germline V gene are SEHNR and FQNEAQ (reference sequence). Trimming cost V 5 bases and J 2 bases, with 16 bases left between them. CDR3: CASSRGAPSGNQPQHF. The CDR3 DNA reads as TGTGCCAGCAGCCGGGGTGCTCCCTCCGGCAATCAGCCCCAGCATTTT.

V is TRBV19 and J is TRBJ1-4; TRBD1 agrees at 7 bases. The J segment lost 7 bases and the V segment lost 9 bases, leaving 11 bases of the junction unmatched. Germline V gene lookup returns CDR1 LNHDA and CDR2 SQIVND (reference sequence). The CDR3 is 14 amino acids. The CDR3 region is CASNQRQGGEKLFF. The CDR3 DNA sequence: TGTGCCAGCAACCAGAGACAGGGAGGTGAAAAACTGTTTTTT.

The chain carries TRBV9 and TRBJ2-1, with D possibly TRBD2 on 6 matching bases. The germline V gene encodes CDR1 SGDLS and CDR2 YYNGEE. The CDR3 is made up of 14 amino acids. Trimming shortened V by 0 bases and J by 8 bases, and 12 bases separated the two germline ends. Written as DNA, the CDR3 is TGTGCCAGCAGCGTAGATCAGGAGGGGTATGAGCAGTTCTTC. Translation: CASSVDQEGYEQFF.

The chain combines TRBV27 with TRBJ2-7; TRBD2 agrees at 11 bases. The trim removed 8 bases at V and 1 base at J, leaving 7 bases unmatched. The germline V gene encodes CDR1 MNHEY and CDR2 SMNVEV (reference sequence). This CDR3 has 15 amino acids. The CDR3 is CASGRLAGISYEQYF. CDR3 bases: TGTGCCAGCGGTAGACTAGCGGGAATTTCCTACGAGCAGTACTTC.

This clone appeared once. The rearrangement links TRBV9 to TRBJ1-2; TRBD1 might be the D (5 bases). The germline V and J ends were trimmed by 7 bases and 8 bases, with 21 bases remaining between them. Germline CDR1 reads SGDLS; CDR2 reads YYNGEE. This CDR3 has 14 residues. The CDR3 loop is CASRTQPTGGGYTF. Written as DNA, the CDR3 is TGTGCCAGCCGTACCCAACCAACGGGGGGGGGCTACACCTTC.

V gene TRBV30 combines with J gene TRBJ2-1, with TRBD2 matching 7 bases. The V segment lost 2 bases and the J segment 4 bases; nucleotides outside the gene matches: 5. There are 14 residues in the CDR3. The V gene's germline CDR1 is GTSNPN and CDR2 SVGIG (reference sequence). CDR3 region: CAWSILASYNEQFF. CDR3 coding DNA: TGTGCCTGGAGTATACTAGCGTCATACAATGAGCAGTTCTTC.

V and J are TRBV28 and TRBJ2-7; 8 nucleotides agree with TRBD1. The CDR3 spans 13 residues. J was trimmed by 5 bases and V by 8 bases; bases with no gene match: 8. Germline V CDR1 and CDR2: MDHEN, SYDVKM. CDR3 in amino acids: CASSRTGSHEQYF. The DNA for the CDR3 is TGTGCCAGCTCTAGGACAGGGAGCCACGAGCAGTACTTC.

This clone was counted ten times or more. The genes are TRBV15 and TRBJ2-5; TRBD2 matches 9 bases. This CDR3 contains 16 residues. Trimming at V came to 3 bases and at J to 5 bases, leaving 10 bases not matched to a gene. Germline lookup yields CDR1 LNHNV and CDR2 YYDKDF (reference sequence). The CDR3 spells CATSSTAGLALETQYF. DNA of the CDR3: TGTGCCACCAGCAGCACCGCGGGACTAGCACTGGAGACCCAGTACTTC. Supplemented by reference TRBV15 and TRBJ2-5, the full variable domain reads DAMVIQNPRYQVTQFGKPVTLSCSQTLNHNVMYWYQQKSSQAPKLLFHYYDKDFNNEADTPDNFQSRRPNTSFCFLDIRSPGLGDTAMYLCATSSTAGLALETQYFGPGTRLLVL.

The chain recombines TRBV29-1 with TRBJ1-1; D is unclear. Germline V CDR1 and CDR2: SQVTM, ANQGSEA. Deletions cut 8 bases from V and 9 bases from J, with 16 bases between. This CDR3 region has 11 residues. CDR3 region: CSLGRVDQAFF. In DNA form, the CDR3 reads TGCAGCCTAGGGAGGGTTGATCAAGCTTTCTTT.

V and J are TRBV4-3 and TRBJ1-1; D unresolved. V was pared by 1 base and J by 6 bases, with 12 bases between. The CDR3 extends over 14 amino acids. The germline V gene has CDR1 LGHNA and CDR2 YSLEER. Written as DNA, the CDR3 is TGCGCCAGCAGCCAAGTACGGGGTAGGGCTGAAGCTTTCTTT. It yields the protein CASSQVRGRAEAFF.

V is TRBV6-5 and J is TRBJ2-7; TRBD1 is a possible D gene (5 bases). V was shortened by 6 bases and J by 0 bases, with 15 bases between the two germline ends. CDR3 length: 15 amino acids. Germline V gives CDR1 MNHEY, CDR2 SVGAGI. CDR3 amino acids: CASSYDSLVSYEQYF. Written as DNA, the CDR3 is TGTGCCAGCAGCTACGACAGCCTAGTCTCCTACGAGCAGTACTTC.